The 11 T cell receptor beta chains in this list originate from one sample, sequenced in a study of beta chain features in type 1 diabetes. As every portion of the isolated RNA was reverse transcribed, the sequencing read expressed TCRB transcripts. Assay: immunoSEQ multiplex PCR; the TCRdb copy retains only in-frame clones and omits some. The repertoire holds a few hundred thousand clones, with approximately 11% as singletons. Sequencing was performed on central memory CD4+ T cells from blood. These TCRs come from a young man in good health.

In its sample, this clone was seen a few times. J is TRBJ2-7 and V is TRBV19; no firm D call. CDR3 size: 12 residues. Germline loops: CDR1 LNHDA, CDR2 SQIVND (reference sequence). V was clipped by 5 bases and J by 2 bases, with 7 bases between them. CDR3: CASSQPPYEQYF. The CDR3 region has the DNA TGTGCCAGTAGTCAACCTCCCTACGAGCAGTACTTC.

The sample holds one count of this clone. The chain has TRBV27 and TRBJ2-1; TRBD2 agrees at 12 bases. The CDR3 spans 16 residues. The germline gives CDR1 MNHEY, CDR2 SMNVEV (reference sequence). V was pared by 10 bases and J by 6 bases, with 13 bases of the junction left unmatched. CDR3 amino acids: CATQRLAGARTNEQFF. CDR3 nucleotides: TGTGCCACCCAGCGACTAGCGGGAGCACGTACCAATGAGCAGTTCTTC.

The rearrangement uses TRBV2 and TRBJ1-4, with 7 bases aligning to TRBD1. This CDR3 has 16 residues. J gave up 0 bases and V 4 bases, and 5 bases lay outside the gene matches. From germline, CDR1 is SNHLY and CDR2 FYNNEI. The CDR3 coding sequence is TGTGCCAGCAGTGGGGGACAGACTGCAACTAATGAAAAACTGTTTTTT. This gives the protein CASSGGQTATNEKLFF.

There are a few counts of this clone. The J gene is TRBJ2-1, the V gene TRBV5-1, with 10 positions matching TRBD2. The V and J ends lost 2 bases and 4 bases, in that order; junction bases with no gene match: 6. The CDR3 consists of 16 residues. CDR1 SGHRS and CDR2 YFSETQ come from the germline V gene. The CDR3 loop is CASSLQSGRAYNEQFF. The CDR3 DNA follows: TGCGCCAGCAGCTTACAAAGCGGGAGGGCTTACAATGAGCAGTTCTTC.

V usage is TRBV9 and J usage is TRBJ1-1; D call uncertain. The germline V gene encodes CDR1 SGDLS and CDR2 YYNGEE. V was clipped by 1 base and J by 2 bases, with 9 bases between them. CDR3 size: 14 residues. DNA of the CDR3: TGTGCCAGCAGCGTAACTTTGATAAACACTGAAGCTTTCTTT. Translating gives CASSVTLINTEAFF.

The chain has TRBV7-2 and TRBJ2-1, with D hard to call. The CDR3 is 14 residues long. Germline V gives CDR1 SGHTA, CDR2 FQGNSA. Trimming removed 1 base at V and 9 bases at J, with 13 bases between. For the CDR3, the DNA is TGTGCCAGCAGCTTAGTGCCCGGGTGGAGTGAGCAGTTCTTC. Protein: CASSLVPGWSEQFF.

The J gene is TRBJ2-1, the V gene TRBV7-2; no clear D. The germline V and J ends were trimmed by 5 bases and 9 bases, with 14 bases remaining between them. The CDR3 runs 13 residues. From germline, CDR1 is SGHTA and CDR2 FQGNSA. As DNA, the CDR3 is TGTGCCAGCAGCCTAGAAGTAGGGTCTGAGCAGTTCTTC. Residues: CASSLEVGSEQFF.

The rearrangement joins TRBV29-1 to TRBJ2-7, with a tentative D call TRBD1 (5 bases). This CDR3 has 13 residues. Germline values: CDR1 SQVTM, CDR2 ANQGSEA. V was cut by 8 bases and J by 2 bases, with 16 bases left in between. For the CDR3, the DNA is TGCAGCACCAAGGGGCTGGACCCCTACGAGCAGTACTTC. It codes for CSTKGLDPYEQYF.

A few counts support this clone. The rearrangement links TRBV30 to TRBJ1-5, with D unresolved. Trimming cost V 4 bases and J 3 bases, with 16 bases left between them. Germline V gene sequence: CDR1 GTSNPN, CDR2 SVGIG (reference sequence). The CDR3 is 15 amino acids. CDR3 sequence (DNA): TGTGCCTGGACACCGGGCCCCAGGCCCAATCAGCCCCAGCATTTT. Protein sequence: CAWTPGPRPNQPQHF.

This clone has ten or more counts. This chain links TRBV7-9 with TRBJ2-7; D possibly corresponds to TRBD1 (7 bases). The CDR3 loop spans 14 amino acids. Trimming removed 1 base at V and 6 bases at J, with 13 bases between. Per germline, CDR1 SEHNR and CDR2 FQNEAQ (reference sequence). CDR3 loop: CASSLGPGGLEQYF. CDR3 DNA: TGTGCCAGCAGCTTAGGTCCAGGGGGACTCGAGCAGTACTTC.

This clone was seen ten or more times. This chain links TRBV6-1 with TRBJ2-7; D could derive from TRBD1 or TRBD2 (6 bases each). The CDR3 length is 13 residues. Germline lookup yields CDR1 MNHNS and CDR2 SASEGT. V was clipped by 6 bases and J by 2 bases, with 11 bases between them. This CDR3 is CASREGGTYEQYF. The CDR3 DNA sequence: TGTGCCAGCAGGGAGGGGGGAACCTACGAGCAGTACTTC.